Listed below are T cell receptor beta chains from one sample, sequenced in a study of cytomegalovirus exposure and HLA in healthy donors. The repertoire was sequenced with immunoSEQ multiplex PCR; TCRdb's copy has only in-frame clones and lacks some. Seen here are some 130,000 clones, 65% to 80% observed once, and the top ten hold more than 4%. The sequenced sample was PBMCs. These receptors came from a male donor in good health and CMV-seropositive. Both conserved end residues are part of each CDR3. The order of the fields is V gene, J gene, D gene, clone size, CDR3 protein, CDR3 DNA. D genes are given only for firm matches. Where a row states a size, it is once, few, many or the class of an expanded clone; other rows omit it.

>TRBV29-1|TRBJ2-7|.|few
CSVGGRGRGSYEQYF
TGCAGCGTTGGGGGTAGGGGGAGAGGCTCCTACGAGCAGTACTTC
>TRBV19|TRBJ1-2|.|few
CASSPQLGNYGYTF
TGTGCCAGTAGCCCACAGTTGGGTAACTATGGCTACACCTTC
>TRBV27|TRBJ2-6|.|.
CASSLWRGPGANVLTF
TGTGCCAGCAGTTTATGGCGGGGTCCCGGGGCCAACGTCCTGACTTTC
>TRBV7-6|TRBJ2-6|.|.
CASSLEQANSGANVLTF
TGTGCCAGCAGCTTAGAACAGGCCAACTCTGGGGCCAACGTCCTGACTTTC
>TRBV11-2|TRBJ1-2|.|few
CASSLNPTVDRYGYTF
TGTGCCAGCAGCTTAAATCCGACAGTTGATCGGTATGGCTACACCTTC
>TRBV15|TRBJ1-5|.|.
CATSRDQGVGQPQHF
TGTGCCACCAGCAGAGATCAAGGAGTCGGTCAGCCCCAGCATTTT
>TRBV9|TRBJ2-5|.|.
CASSVSPSNQETQYF
TGTGCCAGCAGCGTTTCGCCTTCTAACCAAGAGACCCAGTACTTC
>TRBV29-1|TRBJ1-2|.|.
CSVEGQGFDGYTF
TGCAGCGTTGAAGGCCAGGGGTTTGATGGCTACACCTTC
>TRBV27|TRBJ2-1|TRBD2|.
CASSSIIPWGERESYNEQFF
TGTGCCAGCAGTTCAATTATCCCCTGGGGGGAGCGGGAATCCTACAATGAGCAGTTCTTC
>TRBV9|TRBJ2-1|TRBD2|.
CASSVGSSGRNEQFF
TGTGCCAGCAGCGTAGGTTCTAGCGGGAGGAATGAGCAGTTCTTC
>TRBV28|TRBJ2-1|.|once
CASSSALATHYNEQFF
TGTGCCAGCAGTTCTGCTCTAGCGACACACTACAATGAGCAGTTCTTC
>TRBV10-3|TRBJ1-2|TRBD1|.
CAISPRLGGQGDYGYTF
TGTGCCATCAGTCCCCGCCTCGGGGGACAGGGCGATTATGGCTACACCTTC
>TRBV10-3|TRBJ2-7|.|.
CAISAEGAVYEQYF
TGTGCCATCAGCGCGGAGGGGGCGGTCTACGAGCAGTACTTC
>TRBV19|TRBJ1-1|.|.
CASQGGAIDLNTEAFF
TGTGCCTCCCAAGGGGGGGCCATAGACTTGAACACTGAAGCTTTCTTT
>TRBV27|TRBJ1-2|.|.
CASSLSFVAANYGYTF
TGTGCCAGCAGTTTATCGTTTGTGGCAGCTAACTATGGCTACACCTTC
>TRBV7-2|TRBJ2-7|TRBD2|.
CASSLVLAGGPQSGEQYF
TGTGCCAGCAGCTTAGTACTAGCGGGAGGGCCCCAATCAGGGGAGCAGTACTTC
>TRBV28|TRBJ1-2|.|.
CASTPQCTF
TGTGCCAGCACCCCTCAGTGCACCTTC
>TRBV27|TRBJ2-7|TRBD2|.
CASSLSHGGSDAYEQYF
TGTGCCAGCAGTTTATCCCATGGCGGGAGTGATGCCTACGAGCAGTACTTC
>TRBV28|TRBJ1-1|.|.
CASSLSGGAEAFF
TGTGCCAGCAGTTTATCGGGGGGCGCTGAAGCTTTCTTT
>TRBV6-6|TRBJ1-5|.|.
CASSSTVLNQPQHF
TGTGCCAGCAGCTCGACAGTGCTCAATCAGCCCCAGCATTTT
>TRBV11-3|TRBJ2-2|TRBD2|.
CASSLSGSNTGELFF
TGTGCCAGCAGCTTAAGCGGGAGTAACACCGGGGAGCTGTTTTTT
>TRBV15|TRBJ2-7|.|.
CATSRQRAGADEQYF
TGTGCCACCAGCAGACAGCGGGCGGGGGCAGACGAGCAGTACTTC
>TRBV7-9|TRBJ2-7|TRBD1|.
CASSQTGVPPYEQYF
TGTGCCAGCAGCCAAACAGGGGTTCCCCCCTACGAGCAGTACTTC
>TRBV7-9|TRBJ2-3|TRBD1|.
CSSSLDRASSTDTQYF
TGTTCCAGCAGCTTAGACAGGGCCTCAAGCACAGATACGCAGTATTTT
>TRBV5-1|TRBJ1-1|.|few
CASSLGVNTEAFF
TGCGCCAGCAGCCTCGGGGTTAACACTGAAGCTTTCTTT
>TRBV28|TRBJ2-3|TRBD2|.
CASSFGGDEQYF
TGTGCCAGCAGTTTCGGGGGGGACGAGCAGTATTTT
>TRBV6-5|TRBJ2-7|.|.
CASSYGSKLTNEQYF
TGTGCCAGCAGTTACGGGAGTAAGCTGACGAACGAGCAGTACTTC
>TRBV6-6|TRBJ1-2|.|.
CASSDYGKSGNGYTF
TGTGCCAGCAGTGATTACGGGAAGTCGGGTAATGGCTACACCTTC
>TRBV1|TRBJ2-2|.|few
CTSTQSGLAGGHSTGELFF
TGCACCAGCACACAATCGGGACTAGCGGGGGGGCACAGCACCGGGGAGCTGTTTTTT
>TRBV27|TRBJ2-7|TRBD1|.
CASSLSSGTGVRHEQYF
TGTGCCAGCAGTTTATCGAGTGGGACAGGGGTCAGACACGAGCAGTACTTC
>TRBV29-1|TRBJ2-1|TRBD2|.
CSVVYSGGYNEQFF
TGCAGCGTAGTCTATAGCGGGGGCTACAATGAGCAGTTCTTC
>TRBV28|TRBJ2-5|.|.
CASSIIANINYQETQYF
TGTGCCAGCAGTATCATCGCTAATATAAATTACCAAGAGACCCAGTACTTC
>TRBV6-5|TRBJ1-2|.|few
CASSEDETDGYTF
TGTGCCAGCAGTGAAGATGAGACAGATGGCTACACCTTC
>TRBV6-1|TRBJ2-7|.|.
CASSESRTLEQYF
TGTGCCAGCAGTGAATCTCGGACACTTGAGCAGTACTTC
>TRBV6-5|TRBJ2-3|.|once
CASSLYRASTDTQYF
TGTGCCAGCAGTCTCTACAGGGCCAGCACAGATACGCAGTATTTT
>TRBV4-2|TRBJ2-3|TRBD1|few
CASSQDGAGGSDTQYF
TGTGCCAGCAGCCAAGACGGAGCAGGGGGATCTGATACGCAGTATTTT
>TRBV7-9|TRBJ1-1|.|.
CASSLAAGNTEAFF
TGTGCCAGCAGCTTAGCGGCAGGAAACACTGAAGCTTTCTTT
>TRBV7-3|TRBJ2-7|TRBD2|.
CASSVRTRDCEQYF
TGTGCCAGCAGCGTTCGGACTAGGGACTGCGAGCAGTACTTC